A selection of T cell receptor beta chains follows, all from one sample in a study of blood T cell repertoires in COVID-19. Assay: immunoSEQ multiplex PCR; the TCRdb copy retains only in-frame clones and omits some. The data contain approximately 250,000 clones, roughly nine tenths of them singletons. Sequenced material: peripheral blood. The source is a man aged 40-50 years with active or convalescent COVID-19. Both conserved end residues are part of each CDR3. A D gene is named only where the DNA matches it firmly. Clone size is stated in some rows and not others, as once, few, many or a class when expanded.

v_call	clone_size	j_call	d_call	cdr3_nt	cdr3_aa
TRBV1	-	TRBJ2-7	-	TGCACCAGCACCCCCCGGGACACCTGGCGCGAGCAGTACTTC	CTSTPRDTWREQYF
TRBV7-2	-	TRBJ2-7	TRBD2	TGTGCCAGCAGCTTAGAGGCTAGCGGGGGTGGGGAGCAGTACTTC	CASSLEASGGGEQYF
TRBV30	-	TRBJ2-3	TRBD2	TGTGCCTGGAATAGCGGGGGGGATACGCAGTATTTT	CAWNSGGDTQYF
TRBV29-1	-	TRBJ1-5	-	TGCAGCGTATCGGGAGCCGGGAATCAGCCCCAGCATTTT	CSVSGAGNQPQHF
TRBV21-1	-	TRBJ1-2	-	TGTGCCAGCAGCTCTCGTTATGGCTACACCTTC	CASSSRYGYTF
TRBV6-5	-	TRBJ1-6	TRBD1	TGTGCCAGCAGTAGGGACAGGGAAAATTCACCCCTCCACTTT	CASSRDRENSPLHF
TRBV3-1/TRBV3-2	-	TRBJ2-5	-	TGTGCCAGCAGCCAAAGAATTCTATACCAAGAGACCCAGTACTTC	CASSQRILYQETQYF
TRBV14	-	TRBJ2-6	TRBD1	TGTGCCAGCAGCCTTTTCCCCCCAGGGGGTTCTTATGGGGCCAACGTCCTGACTTTC	CASSLFPPGGSYGANVLTF
TRBV5-1	-	TRBJ2-5	-	TGCGCCAGCAGCTTGTCCGGGGTCGCTTCTCAAGAGACCCAGTACTTC	CASSLSGVASQETQYF
TRBV14	-	TRBJ2-1	-	TGTGCCAGCAGCCAAGTTGGGGCGGGGGGACAGTCACGAATTAATGAGCAGTTCTTC	CASSQVGAGGQSRINEQFF
TRBV19	-	TRBJ1-3	-	TGTGCCAGTATCGAGGGGGTAAACCTACCAAGGGGAAACACCATATATTTT	CASIEGVNLPRGNTIYF
TRBV7-9	-	TRBJ1-3	-	TGTGCCAGCAGCTTAAGCGACAGGATCACTGGAAACACCATATATTTT	CASSLSDRITGNTIYF
TRBV5-8	once	TRBJ1-1	TRBD1	TGTGCCAGCAGCCCCCTACAGGGGTACACTGAAGCTTTCTTT	CASSPLQGYTEAFF
TRBV7-3	-	TRBJ1-1	-	TGTGCCAGCAGCCCGGGGGGTGTGGACACTGAAGCTTTCTTT	CASSPGGVDTEAFF
TRBV27	-	TRBJ2-2	-	TGTGCCAGCAGTTTAGGGAGTTACACCGGGGAGCTGTTTTTT	CASSLGSYTGELFF
TRBV28	-	TRBJ1-1	TRBD1	TGTGCCAGCAGAGAGGGACAGGGGCGGGCTGATGAAGCTTTCTTT	CASREGQGRADEAFF
TRBV24-1	-	TRBJ2-1	-	TGTGCCACCAGTGATCCCGGGGACTCCTACAATGAGCAGTTCTTC	CATSDPGDSYNEQFF
TRBV28	-	TRBJ1-2	-	TGTGGGACAAACGCCGGGGGCTACACCTTC	CGTNAGGYTF
TRBV6-5	-	TRBJ2-7	TRBD1	TGTGCCAGCAGTTCCGGGACAGACACCTACGAGCAGTACTTC	CASSSGTDTYEQYF
TRBV5-1	-	TRBJ1-3	TRBD1	TGCGCCAGCAGCGGGGGGACAGGAAACTCTGGAAACACCATATATTTT	CASSGGTGNSGNTIYF
TRBV3-1/TRBV3-2	once	TRBJ2-3	TRBD2	TGTGCCAGCAGCCAAGAATGGCTAGCGGGGGGGCAACGAACAGATACGCAGTATTTT	CASSQEWLAGGQRTDTQYF
TRBV12-5	few	TRBJ2-7	TRBD2	TGTGCTAGTGGTTTGGTACTAGCGGGAGAATCCTACGAGCAGTACTTC	CASGLVLAGESYEQYF
TRBV18	-	TRBJ1-2	-	TGTGCCAGCTCACCGGACAGTTATGGCTACACCTTC	CASSPDSYGYTF
TRBV2	-	TRBJ2-1	-	TGTGCCAGCAGTACCGGGACTCTCTCCTACAATGAGCAGTTCTTC	CASSTGTLSYNEQFF